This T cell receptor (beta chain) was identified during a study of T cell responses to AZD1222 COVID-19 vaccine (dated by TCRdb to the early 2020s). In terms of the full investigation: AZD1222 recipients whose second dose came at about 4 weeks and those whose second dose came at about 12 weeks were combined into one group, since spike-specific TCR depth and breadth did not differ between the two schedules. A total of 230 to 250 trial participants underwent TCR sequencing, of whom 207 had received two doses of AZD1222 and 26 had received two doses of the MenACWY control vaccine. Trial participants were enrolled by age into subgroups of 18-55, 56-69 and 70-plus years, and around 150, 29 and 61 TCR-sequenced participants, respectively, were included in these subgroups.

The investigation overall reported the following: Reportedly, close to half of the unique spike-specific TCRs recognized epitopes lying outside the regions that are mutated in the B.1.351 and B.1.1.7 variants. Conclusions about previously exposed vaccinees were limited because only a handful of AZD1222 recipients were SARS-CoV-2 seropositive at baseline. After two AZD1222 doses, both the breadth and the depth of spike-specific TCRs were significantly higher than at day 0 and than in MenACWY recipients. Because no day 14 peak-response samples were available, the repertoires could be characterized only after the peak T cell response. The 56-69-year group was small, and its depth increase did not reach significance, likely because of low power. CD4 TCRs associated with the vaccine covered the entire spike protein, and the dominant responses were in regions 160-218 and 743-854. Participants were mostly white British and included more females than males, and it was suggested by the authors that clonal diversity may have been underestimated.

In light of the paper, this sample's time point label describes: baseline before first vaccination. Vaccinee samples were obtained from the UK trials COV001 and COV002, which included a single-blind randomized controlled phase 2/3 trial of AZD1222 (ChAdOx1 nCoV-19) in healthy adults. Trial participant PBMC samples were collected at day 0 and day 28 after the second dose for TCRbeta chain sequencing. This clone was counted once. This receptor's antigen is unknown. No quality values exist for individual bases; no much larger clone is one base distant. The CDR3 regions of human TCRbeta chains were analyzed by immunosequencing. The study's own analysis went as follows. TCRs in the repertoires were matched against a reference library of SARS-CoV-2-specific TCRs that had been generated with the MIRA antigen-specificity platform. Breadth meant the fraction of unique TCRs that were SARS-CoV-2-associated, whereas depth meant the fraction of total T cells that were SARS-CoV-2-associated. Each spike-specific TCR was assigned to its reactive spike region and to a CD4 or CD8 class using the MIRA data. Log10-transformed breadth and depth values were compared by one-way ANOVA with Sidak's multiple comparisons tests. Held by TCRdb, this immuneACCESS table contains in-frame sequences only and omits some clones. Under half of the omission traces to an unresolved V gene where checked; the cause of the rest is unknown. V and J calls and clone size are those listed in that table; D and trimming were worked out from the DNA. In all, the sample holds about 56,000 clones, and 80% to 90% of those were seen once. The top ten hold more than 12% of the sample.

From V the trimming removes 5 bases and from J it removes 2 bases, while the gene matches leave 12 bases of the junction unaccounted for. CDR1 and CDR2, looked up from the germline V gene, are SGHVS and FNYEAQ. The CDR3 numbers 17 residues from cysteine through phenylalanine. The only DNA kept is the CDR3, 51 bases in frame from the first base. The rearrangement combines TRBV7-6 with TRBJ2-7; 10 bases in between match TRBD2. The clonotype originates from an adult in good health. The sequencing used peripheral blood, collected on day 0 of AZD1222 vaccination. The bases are TGTGCCAGCAGCGTCGGGCTAGCGGGGGACGTCCCCTACGAGCAGTACTTC. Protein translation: CASSVGLAGDVPYEQYF.